This T cell receptor beta chain was recorded in a study of T cell responses to AZD1222 COVID-19 vaccine (dated by TCRdb to the early 2020s). In the study overall: AZD1222 recipients with second doses at about 4 weeks or about 12 weeks were pooled, because spike-specific TCR depth and breadth did not differ between schedules. Trial participants were enrolled into age subgroups of 18-55, 56-69 and 70-plus years, which contained about 150, 27 and 61 TCR-sequenced participants, respectively. A total of 233 trial participants underwent TCR sequencing, of whom some 210 received two doses of AZD1222 and about 25 received two doses of the MenACWY control vaccine. Here is what the overall study found, with its caveats: The 56-69-year group was small, and its depth increase did not reach significance, likely because of low power. Because no day 14 peak-response samples were available, repertoires were characterized only after the peak T cell response. A significant rise in spike-specific TCR breadth and depth was observed after two AZD1222 doses relative to day 0 and relative to MenACWY recipients. Conclusions about previously exposed vaccinees are limited, since just five or six AZD1222 recipients were seropositive for SARS-CoV-2 at baseline. Participants were mostly white British, with more females than males. The authors suggested clonal diversity may have been underestimated. Reportedly, close to half of the unique spike-specific TCRs recognized epitopes lying outside the regions that are mutated in the B.1.351 and B.1.1.7 variants. The vaccine-associated CD4 TCRs covered the entire spike protein, and the dominant responses fell in regions 160-218 and 743-854.

The time point label corresponds to: baseline before first vaccination. Samples from vaccinated people were obtained from the UK trials COV001 and COV002, which included a single-blind randomized controlled phase 2/3 trial of AZD1222 (ChAdOx1 nCoV-19) in healthy adults. Trial participant PBMC samples were collected at day 0 and day 28 after the second dose for TCRbeta chain sequencing. From the cysteine through the phenylalanine, the CDR3 covers 16 amino acids. Only CDR3 DNA is held: 48 bases, read in frame from base 1. The germline ends are 13 bases apart after V is trimmed by 0 bases and J by 5 bases. CDR1 LGHNA and CDR2 YNFKEQ are derived from the germline V gene. The CDR3 regions of human TCRbeta chains were analyzed by immunosequencing. Processing in the source paper ran as follows. TCRs in the repertoires were compared against a reference library of SARS-CoV-2-specific TCRs that had been generated with the MIRA antigen-specificity platform. Breadth was defined as the fraction of unique TCRs that were SARS-CoV-2-associated. Depth was defined as the fraction of total T cells that were SARS-CoV-2-associated. Using the MIRA data, every spike-specific TCR was mapped to the spike region that the TCR reacted to and assigned to either a CD4 or a CD8 class. Log10-transformed breadth and depth values were compared by one-way ANOVA with Sidak's multiple comparisons tests. What TCRdb holds here is the immuneACCESS table cut down to in-frame rearrangements. Part of the clones is not present; checked against another copy, under half of the missing clones reflect an unresolved V gene, and the others are unexplained. That table is the source of V, J and clone size, and D and trimming were worked out from the DNA. A total of about 130,000 clones appear in this sample, over 85% of them only once. Under 2% of the sample is held by the ten biggest clonotypes.

A note on this clone: No antigen is known for it. Per-base quality was not reported, and no clone a single base away is much larger than it.

The chain joins TRBV4-2 to TRBJ2-2, with the D gene call left open. This sequence originates from an adult in good health. The starting material was peripheral blood, obtained on day 0 of AZD1222 vaccination. The DNA sequence is TGTGCCAGCAGCCAAGATACTGAAGTTCAGACCGGGGAGCTGTTTTTT. Protein translation: CASSQDTEVQTGELFF.